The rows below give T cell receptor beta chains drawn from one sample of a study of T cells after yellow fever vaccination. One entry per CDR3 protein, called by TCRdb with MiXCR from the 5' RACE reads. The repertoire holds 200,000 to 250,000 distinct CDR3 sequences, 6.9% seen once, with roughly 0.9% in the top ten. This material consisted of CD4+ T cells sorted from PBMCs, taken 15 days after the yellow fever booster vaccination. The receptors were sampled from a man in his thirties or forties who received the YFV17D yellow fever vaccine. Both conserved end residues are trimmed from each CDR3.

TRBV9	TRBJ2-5	ASSVLAGHHETQY
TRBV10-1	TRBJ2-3	ASSESALSSMPDTQY
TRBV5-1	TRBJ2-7	ASSLGLAGGSYKQY
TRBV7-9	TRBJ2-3	ASSSVAGGHQKGQY
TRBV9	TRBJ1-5	ASSPSGSSNQPQH
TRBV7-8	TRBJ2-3	ASSLMVDTQY
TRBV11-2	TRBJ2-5	ASSLGWSGAPNQETQY
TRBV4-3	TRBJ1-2	ASSQDQGLGHGYT
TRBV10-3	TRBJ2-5	AISESPETQY
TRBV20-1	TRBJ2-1	SALWRASGTYGEQF
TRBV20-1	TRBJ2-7	SAVPVVYEQY
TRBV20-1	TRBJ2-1	RVKRDYNEQF
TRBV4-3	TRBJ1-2	ASSQVGPAGGRGSYGYT
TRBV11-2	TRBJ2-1	ASSWAKSNNEQF
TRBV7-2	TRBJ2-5	ASSRGRQETQY
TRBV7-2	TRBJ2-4	ASSVEGAIQY
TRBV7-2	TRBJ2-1	ASSSGLAGSQYNEQF
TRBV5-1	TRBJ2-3	ASKGTSGGGTQY
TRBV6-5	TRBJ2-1	ASRHERVVNEQF
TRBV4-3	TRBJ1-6	ASSQDRGSPLH
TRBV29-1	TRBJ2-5	SESSGQETQY
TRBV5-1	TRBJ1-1	ASSSGTGPLEAF
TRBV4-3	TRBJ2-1	ASSARLLSGGYNEQF